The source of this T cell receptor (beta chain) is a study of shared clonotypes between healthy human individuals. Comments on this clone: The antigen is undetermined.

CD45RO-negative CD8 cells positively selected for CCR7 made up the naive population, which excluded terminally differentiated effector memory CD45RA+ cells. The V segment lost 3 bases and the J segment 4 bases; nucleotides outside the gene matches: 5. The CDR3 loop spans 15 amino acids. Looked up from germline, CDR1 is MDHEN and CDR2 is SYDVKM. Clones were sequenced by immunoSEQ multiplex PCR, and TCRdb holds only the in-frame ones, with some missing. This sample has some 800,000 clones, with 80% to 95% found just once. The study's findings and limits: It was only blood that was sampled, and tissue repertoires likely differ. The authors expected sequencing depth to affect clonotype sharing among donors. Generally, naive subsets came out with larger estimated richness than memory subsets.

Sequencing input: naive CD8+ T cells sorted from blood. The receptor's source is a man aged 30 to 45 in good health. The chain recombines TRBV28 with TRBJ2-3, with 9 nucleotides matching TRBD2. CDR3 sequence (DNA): TGTGCCAGCAGTTTTGCGGGAGGGTTTGCAGATACGCAGTATTTT. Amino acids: CASSFAGGFADTQYF.